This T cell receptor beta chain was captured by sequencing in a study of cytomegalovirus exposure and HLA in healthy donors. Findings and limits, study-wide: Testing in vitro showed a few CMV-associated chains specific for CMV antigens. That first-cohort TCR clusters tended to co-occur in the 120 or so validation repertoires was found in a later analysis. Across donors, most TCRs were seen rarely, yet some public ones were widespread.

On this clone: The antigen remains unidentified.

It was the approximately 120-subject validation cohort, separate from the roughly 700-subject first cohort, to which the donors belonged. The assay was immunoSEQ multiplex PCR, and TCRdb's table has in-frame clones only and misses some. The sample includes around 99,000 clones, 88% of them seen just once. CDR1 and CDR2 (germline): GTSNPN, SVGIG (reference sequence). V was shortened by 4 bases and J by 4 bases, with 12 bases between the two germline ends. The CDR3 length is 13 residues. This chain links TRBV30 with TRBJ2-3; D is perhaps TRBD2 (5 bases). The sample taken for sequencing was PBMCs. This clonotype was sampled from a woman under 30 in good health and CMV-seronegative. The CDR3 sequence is CAWTRGLADTQYF. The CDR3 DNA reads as TGTGCCTGGACTCGGGGATTGGCAGATACGCAGTATTTT.